The T cell receptor (beta chain) under discussion was sequenced for a study of OX40 agonist ivuxolimab in advanced cancers. General study findings and limits: Among the lowest levels of clonal expansion were found in partial responders at 0.1-3.0 mg/kg. The antigens recognized by the expanded peripheral T cells, that is their antigen specificity, were not determined. The study observed clonal expansion of CD4+ and CD8+ blood T cells by week 6 at 0.1 to 3.0 mg/kg.

Germline V lookup: CDR1 SGHNT, CDR2 YYREEE (reference sequence). The CDR3 covers 14 residues. V lost 3 bases and J lost 5, with 14 bases in between. On this clone itself: Antigen specificity is unknown.

Clones were sequenced by immunoSEQ multiplex PCR, and TCRdb holds only the in-frame ones, with some missing. This sample yields fewer than 80,000 clones, of which about nine tenths are seen a single time; around 2.2% belongs to the top ten. Baseline, cycle 4 day 1, and cycle 7 day 1 were the blood sampling points. The chain has TRBV5-4 and TRBJ2-5; maybe TRBD1 (8 bases). The material sequenced was CD4+ or CD8+ T cells sorted from blood, taken in a trial of the OX40 agonist ivuxolimab. This TCR derives from an adult with an advanced solid tumor such as melanoma, head and neck, liver or kidney cancer. The CDR3 DNA reads TGTGCCAGCAGCTCAGACAGGGGAGGGGAGACCCAGTACTTC. It specifies CASSSDRGGETQYF.